What follows are 28 T cell receptor beta chains derived from one specimen sequenced in a study of blood T cell repertoires in COVID-19. Sequencing used immunoSEQ multiplex PCR; TCRdb keeps in-frame clones, though not all of them. Of about 42,000 clones listed, around four fifths are singletons. Sequenced material: peripheral blood. These TCRs come from a man between 50 and 59 years old with active COVID-19.

The V gene is TRBV18, the J gene TRBJ2-5; D is undetermined. V lost 4 bases and J 2 bases, leaving 11 bases between the germline ends. The CDR3 runs to 14 residues. The germline V gene has CDR1 KGHSH and CDR2 LQKENI. The CDR3 protein is CASSQPLRQETQYF. The CDR3 DNA reads TGTGCCAGCTCACAACCACTTCGACAAGAGACCCAGTACTTC.

This clone has a handful of counts. The CDR3 bases are TGTGCCAGCAGCCAAGATTTCCACTCGCGGATCCGGAGTCAGCCCCAGCATTTT. Translating it yields CASSQDFHSRIRSQPQHF. The chain joins TRBV3-1 (or the pseudogene TRBV3-2) to TRBJ1-5; D unresolved. The V end was cut by 0 bases, the J end by 6 bases, with 21 bases between. CDR1 LGHDT and CDR2 YNNKEL come from the germline V gene (reference sequence). The CDR3 consists of 18 residues.

The J gene is TRBJ2-7, the V gene TRBV19; D gene ambiguous. Trimming shortened V by 8 bases and J by 6 bases, and 11 bases separated the two germline ends. Per germline, CDR1 LNHDA and CDR2 SQIVND (reference sequence). CDR3 length: 11 amino acids. For the CDR3, the DNA is TGTGCCAGTCCAGATCTTATCGAGCAGTACTTC. It codes for CASPDLIEQYF. The variable domain in full, with the rest retrieved from reference TRBV19 and TRBJ2-7, is DGGITQSPKYLFRKEGQNVTLSCEQNLNHDAMYWYRQDPGQGLRLIYYSQIVNDFQKGDIAEGYSVSREKKESFPLTVTSAQKNPTAFYLCASPDLIEQYFGPGTRLTVT.

The V and J genes are TRBV27 and TRBJ1-5; 10 bases agree with TRBD1. V was clipped by 5 bases and J by 5 bases; unmatched bases: 3. CDR3 length: 14 amino acids. Looked up from germline, CDR1 is MNHEY and CDR2 is SMNVEV (reference sequence). The CDR3 sequence is CASSPGTGDQPQHF. In DNA, the CDR3 is TGTGCCAGCAGTCCCGGGACAGGGGATCAGCCCCAGCATTTT.

V usage is TRBV6-5 and J usage is TRBJ2-5; possibly TRBD1 for D (6 bases). This CDR3 comprises 13 residues. The V gene's germline CDR1 is MNHEY and CDR2 SVGAGI. V lost 6 bases to trimming and J lost 5 bases, with 13 bases between them. CDR3 sequence: CASSLGTPETQYF. The CDR3 DNA reads as TGTGCCAGCAGCCTCGGGACACCGGAGACCCAGTACTTC.

This chain connects TRBV7-6 to TRBJ1-1; D call uncertain. The CDR3 length is 18 residues. The V end was cut by 2 bases, the J end by 5 bases, with 24 bases between. Germline CDR1 and CDR2: SGHVS and FNYEAQ. CDR3 loop: CASSLTSVSRGRRTEAFF. The CDR3 DNA is TGTGCCAGCAGCTTAACCTCCGTTTCCCGGGGAAGGAGGACTGAAGCTTTCTTT.

The chain employs TRBV9 and TRBJ2-7; TRBD1 might be the D (6 bases). CDR1 and CDR2 from the germline V gene are SGDLS and YYNGEE. The CDR3 length is 14 residues. The V end lost 4 bases, the J end lost 2 bases, and 13 bases lay between the germline ends. CDR3: CASSSRTDPYEQYF. CDR3 nucleotides: TGTGCCAGCAGCTCGCGGACAGACCCCTACGAGCAGTACTTC.

V gene TRBV7-9 combines with J gene TRBJ2-3, with 7 nucleotides matching TRBD1. This CDR3 is built from 14 residues. Germline V gene lookup returns CDR1 SEHNR and CDR2 FQNEAQ (reference sequence). After removal of 5 bases from V and 1 base from J, the junction contained 3 bases not matched to a gene. CDR3 DNA sequence: TGTGCCAGCAGCCCCGGGACAGGCACAGATACGCAGTATTTT. Encoded protein: CASSPGTGTDTQYF.

The chain has TRBV2 and TRBJ1-1, with a tentative D call TRBD1 (5 bases). The CDR3 extends over 13 amino acids. V was trimmed by 3 bases and J by 1 base, leaving 6 bases between them. Germline V gives CDR1 SNHLY, CDR2 FYNNEI. The CDR3 nucleotides read TGTGCCAGCAGTGATACAGGGAACACTGAAGCTTTCTTT. The encoded protein is CASSDTGNTEAFF.

This clone appeared a few times. CDR3 sequence reads: CASSQAATYNSPLHF. CDR3 sequence (DNA): TGCGCCAGCAGCCAGGCGGCGACCTATAATTCACCCCTCCACTTT. The gene calls are TRBV4-3 and TRBJ1-6, with D unresolved. This CDR3 has 15 residues. Trimming took off 3 bases at V and 2 bases at J, with 8 bases between the two ends. Per the germline V gene, CDR1 is LGHNA and CDR2 is YSLEER.

The rearrangement joins TRBV2 to TRBJ2-2; weak D call: TRBD1 (5 bases). The length of the CDR3 is 14 residues. The germline V gene encodes CDR1 SNHLY and CDR2 FYNNEI. Between the trimmed V and J ends, which lost 6 bases and 4 bases, there was a span of 12 bases. The CDR3 spells CASRDNRFTGELFF. The CDR3 DNA is TGTGCCAGCAGAGATAACAGGTTCACCGGGGAGCTGTTTTTT.

The chain links TRBV10-3 to TRBJ2-7; TRBD1 matches 9 bases. The CDR3 extends over 16 amino acids. V was clipped by 2 bases and J by 4 bases; unmatched bases: 9. The germline gives CDR1 ENHRY, CDR2 SYGVKD. DNA for the CDR3: TGTGCCATCAGTGAGCGGGTCACAGGGGGCGAGTACGAGCAGTACTTC. Amino acids: CAISERVTGGEYEQYF.

This chain joins TRBV28 and TRBJ1-3, with D perhaps matching TRBD1 (5 bases). The CDR3 loop spans 14 amino acids. Germline CDR1 is MDHEN and CDR2 is SYDVKM. V was cut by 5 bases and J by 2 bases, with 10 bases left in between. The CDR3 DNA reads as TGTGCCAGCAGTAGGCCCAGGGCTGGAAACACCATATATTTT. The encoded protein is CASSRPRAGNTIYF.

The J gene is TRBJ2-5, the V gene TRBV5-4, with 13 bases matching TRBD2. The germline V gene has CDR1 SGHNT and CDR2 YYREEE (reference sequence). The J segment lost 3 bases and the V segment lost 2 bases, leaving 4 bases of the junction unmatched. The CDR3 totals 16 residues. In DNA, the CDR3 is TGTGCCAGCAGCTTCGGTGGACTAGCGGGAGAAGAGACCCAGTACTTC. Residues: CASSFGGLAGEETQYF.

The chain couples TRBV15 to TRBJ2-7, with TRBD1 identical over 10 bases. Germline V lookup: CDR1 LNHNV, CDR2 YYDKDF (reference sequence). There are 15 residues in the CDR3. With V trimmed by 0 bases and J by 4 bases, 3 bases remained unmatched. CDR3 residues: CATSRDPGQGYEQYF. The DNA for the CDR3 is TGTGCCACCAGCAGAGATCCGGGACAGGGGTACGAGCAGTACTTC.

This chain joins TRBV7-8 and TRBJ2-6; tentative D call: TRBD1 (6 bases). Germline V gene data show CDR1 as SGHVS and CDR2 as FQNEAQ. V lost 0 bases and J 0 bases, leaving 15 bases between the germline ends. The CDR3 sequence is 19 residues long. The DNA for the CDR3 is TGTGCCAGCAGCTTAGCGAGAGGACAGCTTTTCTCTGGGGCCAACGTCCTGACTTTC. Amino acids: CASSLARGQLFSGANVLTF. Full variable domain (remainder filled in from reference TRBV7-8 and TRBJ2-6): GAGVSQSPRYKVAKRGQDVALRCDPISGHVSLFWYQQALGQGPEFLTYFQNEAQLDKSGLPSDRFFAERPEGSVSTLKIQRTQQEDSAVYLCASSLARGQLFSGANVLTFGAGSRLTVL.

The rearrangement uses TRBV5-5 and TRBJ2-7; 8 bases agree with TRBD1. The CDR3 covers 15 residues. V shed 0 bases and J 4 bases; nucleotides not matched to a gene: 6. Germline CDR1 reads SGHKS; CDR2 reads YYEKEE (reference sequence). The CDR3 DNA follows: TGTGCCAGCAGCTTGGCCCCGACAGGGGCGTACGAGCAGTACTTC. This codes for CASSLAPTGAYEQYF.

The gene calls are TRBV2 and TRBJ1-4; D unclear. The CDR3 covers 15 residues. V was cut by 6 bases and J by 0 bases, with 11 bases left in between. The V gene's germline CDR1 is SNHLY and CDR2 FYNNEI. The DNA for the CDR3 is TGTGCCAGCAGAGCCTCATCCGCAACTAATGAAAAACTGTTTTTT. Translating it yields CASRASSATNEKLFF. The whole variable domain, filled in from reference TRBV2 and TRBJ1-4, reads EPEVTQTPSHQVTQMGQEVILRCVPISNHLYFYWYRQILGQKVEFLVSFYNNEISEKSEIFDDQFSVERPDGSNFTLKIRSTKLEDSAMYFCASRASSATNEKLFFGSGTQLSVL.

J is TRBJ1-1 and V is TRBV19; 7 nucleotides agree with TRBD1. Per the germline V gene, CDR1 is LNHDA and CDR2 is SQIVND (reference sequence). The ends lost 6 bases at V and 2 bases at J; junction bases unmatched: 6. CDR3 length equals 14 residues. CDR3 region: CASSVRQGNTEAFF. For the CDR3, the DNA is TGTGCCAGTAGCGTTAGACAGGGAAACACTGAAGCTTTCTTT.

This clone was counted once. Written as DNA, the CDR3 is TGTGCCAGCAGCGTAGTCCTCAGGAATCTAACCTACAATGAGCAGTTCTTC. Translating gives CASSVVLRNLTYNEQFF. The chain uses TRBV9 and TRBJ2-1; unclear D gene. The germline CDR1 and CDR2 sequences are SGDLS and YYNGEE. CDR3 length equals 17 residues. V was cut by 0 bases and J by 2 bases, with 15 bases left in between.

There are a few counts of this clone. J is TRBJ1-4 and V is TRBV2; D unclear. Germline V gene sequence: CDR1 SNHLY, CDR2 FYNNEI. There are 15 residues in the CDR3. Trimming took off 6 bases at V and 0 bases at J, with 11 bases between the two ends. CDR3 region: CASSADTSTNEKLFF. Written as DNA, the CDR3 is TGTGCCAGCAGCGCCGACACCTCAACTAATGAAAAACTGTTTTTT.

The rearrangement uses TRBV12-3 or TRBV12-4 and TRBJ2-2; TRBD1 might be the D (5 bases). This CDR3 has 13 amino acids. V dropped 7 bases and J dropped 0 bases, with 6 bases sitting between them. The CDR3 reads CASKGTNTGELFF. The CDR3 DNA is TGTGCCAGCAAGGGGACGAACACCGGGGAGCTGTTTTTT.

The chain recombines TRBV18 with TRBJ2-3, with TRBD2 matching 10 bases. Germline-derived CDR1 and CDR2 are KGHSH and LQKENI. Trimming cost V 0 bases and J 1 base; bases outside gene matches: 1. There are 16 residues in the CDR3. The CDR3 DNA follows: TGTGCCAGCTCACCACCAGGGACTAGCGGCACAGATACGCAGTATTTT. It yields the protein CASSPPGTSGTDTQYF.

The chain has TRBV6-2 or TRBV6-3 and TRBJ2-1, with TRBD1 matching over 8 bases. Looked up from germline, CDR1 is MNHEY and CDR2 is SVGEGT. The CDR3 has 15 amino acids. Trimming at V came to 5 bases and at J to 6 bases, leaving 9 bases not matched to a gene. The CDR3 region has the DNA TGTGCCAGCAGTGATAGGACAGGGATAGGCAATGAGCAGTTCTTC. The encoded protein is CASSDRTGIGNEQFF.

This chain links TRBV10-3 with TRBJ2-1, with D perhaps TRBD2 (6 bases). Trimming took 0 bases from V and 0 from J, leaving 6 bases between them. The CDR3 is 15 residues long. Germline V gene lookup returns CDR1 ENHRY and CDR2 SYGVKD. The DNA of the CDR3 is TGTGCCATCAGTGAGTCCGGGAGCTCCTACAATGAGCAGTTCTTC. Residues: CAISESGSSYNEQFF.

The chain couples TRBV21-1 to TRBJ2-5; no check of the table's D call, TRBD2, against the DNA was made. TRBV21-1 is a listed pseudogene. CDR3 length equals 19 residues. The CDR3 DNA sequence: TGTGCCGGATTACCCCGCCAAGGTAGGACTTTGCGTGTAGGAGAGACCCAGTACTTC. Translation: CAGLPRQGRTLRVGETQYF.

This sequence joins TRBV20-1 and TRBJ2-1, with D unclear. Trimming stripped 5 bases from V and 7 bases from J, with 9 bases between. The germline V gene has CDR1 DFQATT and CDR2 SNEGSKA (reference sequence). This CDR3 comprises 11 residues. CDR3 protein: CSAGPKNEQFF. In DNA, the CDR3 is TGCAGTGCTGGGCCGAAGAATGAGCAGTTCTTC.

This clone was recorded only once. The J gene is TRBJ1-2, the V gene TRBV5-5, with D uncertain. Deletions cut 0 bases from V and 0 bases from J, with 9 bases between. The germline V gene has CDR1 SGHKS and CDR2 YYEKEE (reference sequence). CDR3 length: 15 residues. The CDR3 DNA sequence: TGTGCCAGCAGCTTGGGTCCAGCGTCTAACTATGGCTACACCTTC. This gives the protein CASSLGPASNYGYTF.